This TCR beta chain was retrieved from a study of cytomegalovirus exposure and HLA in healthy donors. The V gene lost 5 bases and the J gene lost 5 bases, with 15 bases spanning the gap. Germline V gives CDR1 MDHEN, CDR2 SYDVKM. The CDR3 is 15 residues long. Here immunoSEQ multiplex PCR was the method, and the copy in TCRdb shows in-frame clones only, minus some. Found here are approximately 76,000 clones, approximately 93% of them singletons; the top ten hold approximately 3.4%. This chain connects TRBV28 to TRBJ1-4, with unresolved D. The source of this sequence is a woman under 30 in good health and CMV-seropositive. The sample comprised PBMCs. The CDR3 DNA sequence: TGTGCCAGCAGTAACACGGGAGCTGTGAATGAAAAACTGTTTTTT. Protein: CASSNTGAVNEKLFF.